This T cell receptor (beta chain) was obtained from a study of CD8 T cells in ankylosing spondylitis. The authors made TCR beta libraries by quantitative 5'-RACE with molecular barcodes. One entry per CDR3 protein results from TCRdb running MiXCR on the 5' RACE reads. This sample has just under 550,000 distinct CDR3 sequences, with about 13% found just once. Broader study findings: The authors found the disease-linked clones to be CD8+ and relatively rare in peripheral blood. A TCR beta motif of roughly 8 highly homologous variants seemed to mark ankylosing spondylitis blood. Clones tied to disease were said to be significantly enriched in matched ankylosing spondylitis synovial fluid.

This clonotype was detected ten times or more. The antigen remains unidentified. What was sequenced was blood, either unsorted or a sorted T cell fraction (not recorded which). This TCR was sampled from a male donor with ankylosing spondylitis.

The CDR3 region is CASSLNGDTEAFF. The CDR3 bases are TGTGCCAGCAGTTTAAACGGTGACACTGAAGCTTTCTTT. J is TRBJ1-1 and V is TRBV12-3 or TRBV12-4; D is unclear. The CDR3 sequence is 13 residues long. Between the trimmed V and J ends, which lost 2 bases and 3 bases, there was a span of 7 bases.